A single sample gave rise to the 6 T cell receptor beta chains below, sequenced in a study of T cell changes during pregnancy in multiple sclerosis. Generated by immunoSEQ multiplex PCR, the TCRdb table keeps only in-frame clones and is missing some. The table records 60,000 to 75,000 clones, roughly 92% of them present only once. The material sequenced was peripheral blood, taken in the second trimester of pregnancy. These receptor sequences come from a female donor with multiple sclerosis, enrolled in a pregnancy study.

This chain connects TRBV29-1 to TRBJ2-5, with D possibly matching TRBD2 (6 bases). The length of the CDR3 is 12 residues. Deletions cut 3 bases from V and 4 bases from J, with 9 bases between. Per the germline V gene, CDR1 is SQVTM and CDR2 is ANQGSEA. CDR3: CSVERGGETQYF. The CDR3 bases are TGCAGCGTTGAGAGGGGAGGAGAGACCCAGTACTTC.

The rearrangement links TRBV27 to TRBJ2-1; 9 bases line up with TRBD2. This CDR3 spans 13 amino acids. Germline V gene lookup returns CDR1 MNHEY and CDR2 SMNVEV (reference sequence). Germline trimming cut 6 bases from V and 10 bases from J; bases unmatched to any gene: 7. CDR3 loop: CASRVAGDIEQFF. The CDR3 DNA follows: TGTGCCAGCAGGGTAGCGGGAGATATCGAGCAGTTCTTC.

The CDR3 DNA reads as TGTGCCAGTGGACAGGGGGCCTACAATGAGCAGTTCTTC. The encoded protein is CASGQGAYNEQFF. The V gene is TRBV28, the J gene TRBJ2-1; 10 bases are a match to TRBD1. This CDR3 contains 13 residues. Germline lookup yields CDR1 MDHEN and CDR2 SYDVKM. Unmatched junction bases numbered 1, after V lost 9 bases and J lost 2 bases.

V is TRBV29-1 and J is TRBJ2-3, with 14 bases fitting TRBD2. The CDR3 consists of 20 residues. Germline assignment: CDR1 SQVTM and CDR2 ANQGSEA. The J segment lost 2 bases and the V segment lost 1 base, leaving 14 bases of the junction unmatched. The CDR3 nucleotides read TGCAGCGTTGAAGGGGGTAGAAAAAGACTAGCGGGAGGGAACACAGATACGCAGTATTTT. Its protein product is CSVEGGRKRLAGGNTDTQYF.

CDR3 in amino acids: CASSSGLTPYEQYF. As DNA, the CDR3 is TGTGCCAGCAGTAGCGGTTTAACACCCTACGAGCAGTACTTC. The chain uses TRBV7-9 and TRBJ2-7; weak D call: TRBD2 (6 bases). The CDR3 is made up of 14 amino acids. The germline CDR1 and CDR2 sequences are SEHNR and FQNEAQ (reference sequence). Trimming stripped 6 bases from V and 2 bases from J, with 14 bases between.

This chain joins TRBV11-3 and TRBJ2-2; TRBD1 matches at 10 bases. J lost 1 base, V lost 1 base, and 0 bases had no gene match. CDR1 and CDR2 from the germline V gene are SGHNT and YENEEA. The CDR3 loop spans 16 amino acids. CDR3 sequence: CASSLGTGGNTGELFF. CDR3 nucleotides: TGTGCCAGCAGCTTAGGGACAGGGGGGAACACCGGGGAGCTGTTTTTT.